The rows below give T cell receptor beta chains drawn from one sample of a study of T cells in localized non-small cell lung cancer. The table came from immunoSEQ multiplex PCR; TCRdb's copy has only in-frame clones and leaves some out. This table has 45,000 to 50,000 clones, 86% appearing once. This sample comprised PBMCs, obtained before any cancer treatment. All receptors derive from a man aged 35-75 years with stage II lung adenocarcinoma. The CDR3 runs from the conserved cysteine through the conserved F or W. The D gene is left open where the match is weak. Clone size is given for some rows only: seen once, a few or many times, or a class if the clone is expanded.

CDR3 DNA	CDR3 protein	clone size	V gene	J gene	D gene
TGTGCCAGCAGCTCAGGGACACCTTCTGAAGCTTTCTTT	CASSSGTPSEAFF	.	TRBV7-6	TRBJ1-1	.
TGTGCCAGCAGCTTAACAGCCTCCTACGAGCAGTACTTC	CASSLTASYEQYF	.	TRBV7-8	TRBJ2-7	.
TGTGCCAGCAGTTACAGGGGCCCTCAGAACACTGAAGCTTTCTTT	CASSYRGPQNTEAFF	few	TRBV6-5	TRBJ1-1	.
TGTGCCAGCAGCGTGGGGGGGACAGCGATTTACCAAGAGACCCAGTACTTC	CASSVGGTAIYQETQYF	.	TRBV9	TRBJ2-5	.
TGTGCCAGCAGCCAGCAGCCCGACACTGAAGCTTTCTTT	CASSQQPDTEAFF	.	TRBV14	TRBJ1-1	.
TGCGCCAGCAGCTTCGAAGGGGCGGGAGGAAACACCATATATTTT	CASSFEGAGGNTIYF	.	TRBV5-1	TRBJ1-3	.
TGTGCCAGCAGCCCAGGAACCGGGACAGGGACCTACGAGCAGTACTTC	CASSPGTGTGTYEQYF	once	TRBV7-9	TRBJ2-7	TRBD1
TGTGCCAGTGCCTCCAGCGCTGGGGGCACTGAAGCTTTCTTT	CASASSAGGTEAFF	.	TRBV19	TRBJ1-1	.
TGTGCCAGCAGCTCACGACCCACAGATACGCAGTATTTT	CASSSRPTDTQYF	.	TRBV7-6	TRBJ2-3	.
TGTGCCAGCAGTTACGGGGGATATGGCTACACCTTC	CASSYGGYGYTF	.	TRBV6-5	TRBJ1-2	.
TGCAGCGTCATGGACAGGGGGTCCCCCAACTATGGCTACACCTTC	CSVMDRGSPNYGYTF	once	TRBV29-1	TRBJ1-2	TRBD1
TGTGCCAGCAGCCTCCGGACTAGCGGGGGTGGAGAGACCCAGTACTTC	CASSLRTSGGGETQYF	.	TRBV5-6	TRBJ2-5	TRBD2
TGTGCCAGCAGTTACTCGAAATTCGATGAGCAGTTCTTC	CASSYSKFDEQFF	.	TRBV6-5	TRBJ2-1	.
TGTGCCAGCAGCTCCAAGACGCAACTTCACTACGAGCAGTACTTC	CASSSKTQLHYEQYF	.	TRBV7-8	TRBJ2-7	.
TGTGCCAGCAGTGCCCAAAGAGGTAATGAGCAGTTCTTC	CASSAQRGNEQFF	.	TRBV2	TRBJ2-1	.
TGTGCCAGCAGCTCCGGGGCAGGGGATACGCAGTATTTT	CASSSGAGDTQYF	few	TRBV5-5	TRBJ2-3	.
TGTGCCAGCAGCACCAGCGGGGGGGCTAACAATGAGCAGTTCTTC	CASSTSGGANNEQFF	.	TRBV9	TRBJ2-1	TRBD2
TGTGCCAGCAGCGTGACTAGCGGGGGGGCAGAGACCCAGTACTTC	CASSVTSGGAETQYF	.	TRBV9	TRBJ2-5	TRBD2
TGTGCCAGCCGGGACTCACTTAACACTGAAGCTTTCTTT	CASRDSLNTEAFF	.	TRBV7-9	TRBJ1-1	.
TGCGCCAGCAGCTTGGCCGTAGGGAGCACAGATACGCAGTATTTT	CASSLAVGSTDTQYF	.	TRBV5-1	TRBJ2-3	.
TGCGCCAGCAGCCCATTTCTGAGCACAGATACGCAGTATTTT	CASSPFLSTDTQYF	.	TRBV5-1	TRBJ2-3	.
TGTGCCAGTAGTACCTCTTGGGGGGAGCCCCAGCATTTT	CASSTSWGEPQHF	few	TRBV19	TRBJ1-5	.
TGTGCCAGCAGCTTAACGGGGCCTGGGGAGACCCAGTACTTC	CASSLTGPGETQYF	.	TRBV7-3	TRBJ2-5	.
TGCAGCGTACCAGGGGACGCCCAAGAGACCCAGTACTTC	CSVPGDAQETQYF	.	TRBV29-1	TRBJ2-5	.
TGTGCCAGTAGTATGGGGCTTAATCAGCCCCAGCATTTT	CASSMGLNQPQHF	.	TRBV19	TRBJ1-5	.
TGTGCCTGGAGTGTACGGCCGAACACCGGGGAGCTGTTTTTT	CAWSVRPNTGELFF	.	TRBV30	TRBJ2-2	.
TGTGCCAGCAGTTTAGCGGGGGGATACAATGAGCAGTTCTTC	CASSLAGGYNEQFF	.	TRBV27	TRBJ2-1	TRBD2
TGTGCCAGCAGCAATGAGTTGAGTTATGGCTACACCTTC	CASSNELSYGYTF	.	TRBV6-1	TRBJ1-2	.
TGTGCCAGCAGCCACCCCGGTACCGATAACGTTGAAGCTTTCTTT	CASSHPGTDNVEAFF	.	TRBV4-2	TRBJ1-1	.
TGTGCCAGCAGCTTCGGCGTTCTACAGGGGGCGCGAACTGAAGCTTTCTTT	CASSFGVLQGARTEAFF	.	TRBV11-2	TRBJ1-1	TRBD1
TGTGCCAGCAGCCCCGGGCCCCATCACTCCACCCAGTACTTC	CASSPGPHHSTQYF	.	TRBV9	TRBJ2-5	.
TGTGCCAGCAGCCCGGGGACAGGGGGGGAGCAGTTCTTC	CASSPGTGGEQFF	.	TRBV9	TRBJ2-1	TRBD1
TGTGCCAGTAGTACCACAGAGAACACCGGGGAGCTGTTTTTT	CASSTTENTGELFF	.	TRBV19	TRBJ2-2	.
TGTGCCAGCAGTTTAGGTAGAAGCAATCAGCCCCAGCATTTT	CASSLGRSNQPQHF	once	TRBV28	TRBJ1-5	.
TGCGCCAGCAGCGAGGCAGGGAAGAAAGAGACCCAGTACTTC	CASSEAGKKETQYF	.	TRBV5-1	TRBJ2-5	.
TGTGCCAGCAGTTTCGGGACAGGCAAAAATCAGCCCCAGCATTTT	CASSFGTGKNQPQHF	.	TRBV5-6	TRBJ1-5	TRBD1
TGTGCCAGTAGTATCGGGGCGTATCAGCCCCAGCATTTT	CASSIGAYQPQHF	.	TRBV19	TRBJ1-5	.
TGTGCCAGCAGCCTATGGACAGGGGCTGATGGCTACACCTTC	CASSLWTGADGYTF	.	TRBV7-2	TRBJ1-2	TRBD1
TGTGCCAGCAGTTACTCAAAGGCCACTGAAGCTTTCTTT	CASSYSKATEAFF	.	TRBV6-6	TRBJ1-1	.
TGTGCCACCCCTGCAGGTGGAGCCAATGAAAAACTGTTTTTT	CATPAGGANEKLFF	.	TRBV2	TRBJ1-4	.
TGTGCCAGCAGCTTAGGGACTGGAAACACCATATATTTT	CASSLGTGNTIYF	.	TRBV11-3	TRBJ1-3	.
TGCGCCAGCAGCTTGTCTCGGCGAAACACCATATATTTT	CASSLSRRNTIYF	.	TRBV5-1	TRBJ1-3	.
TGTGCCAGCAGTTTTCCGGGGGGAAACATTCAGTACTTC	CASSFPGGNIQYF	.	TRBV28	TRBJ2-4	TRBD2
TGTGCCAGCAGCTTCACTCGGGGATACGGGGGCACTGAAGCTTTCTTT	CASSFTRGYGGTEAFF	.	TRBV5-5	TRBJ1-1	.
TGCGCCAGCAGTCTTCGGGTGGACACTGAAGCTTTCTTT	CASSLRVDTEAFF	.	TRBV5-1	TRBJ1-1	.
TGCGCCAGCAGCTTGGCGGGGGGTATGACTGAAGCTTTCTTT	CASSLAGGMTEAFF	.	TRBV5-1	TRBJ1-1	.
TGTGCCAGCAGCCCGATATGGGGGACAGAATCCCCCAATTCACCCCTCCACTTT	CASSPIWGTESPNSPLHF	.	TRBV5-5	TRBJ1-6	TRBD1
TGTGCCAGTACGATTGGGCTATCCTACAATGAGCAGTTCTTC	CASTIGLSYNEQFF	.	TRBV19	TRBJ2-1	.
TGTGCCAGTAGTCGTCAGGATAAGGAGAGCGCTGAAGCTTTCTTT	CASSRQDKESAEAFF	.	TRBV19	TRBJ1-1	.
TGTGCCAGCAGGAAATCCAGGGATGGCTACACCTTC	CASRKSRDGYTF	.	TRBV6-5	TRBJ1-2	.
TGTGCCAGCAAGGTATCCGAGAGAGGTGGCTACACCTTC	CASKVSERGGYTF	.	TRBV6-5	TRBJ1-2	.
TGTGCCATCAGTGCTTCCCCAGCCCCGAGTGAAAAACTGTTTTTT	CAISASPAPSEKLFF	.	TRBV10-3	TRBJ1-4	.
TGTGCCAGCAGCCCGACTGCCTACAATGAGCAGTTCTTC	CASSPTAYNEQFF	.	TRBV28	TRBJ2-1	.
TGTGCCAGCAGTGAAGACGTGGAAGAGACCCAGTACTTC	CASSEDVEETQYF	.	TRBV2	TRBJ2-5	.
TGCGCCAGCAGCCCCCAGGGGTTTCCTAGCACAGATACGCAGTATTTT	CASSPQGFPSTDTQYF	.	TRBV5-1	TRBJ2-3	.
TGTGCCATCAGGACAGGGGTAGATACGCAGTATTTT	CAIRTGVDTQYF	.	TRBV10-3	TRBJ2-3	TRBD1
TGTGCCAGCAGCCAAGTGGTGGGGTATCGAACAGATACGCAGTATTTT	CASSQVVGYRTDTQYF	.	TRBV14	TRBJ2-3	.
TGTGCCAGCCAAAGTCCCGGGACAGGGTTCGAGCAGTACTTC	CASQSPGTGFEQYF	few	TRBV7-9	TRBJ2-7	TRBD1
TGTGCCAGCAGAAGGGACAATAACTATGGCTACACCTTC	CASRRDNNYGYTF	.	TRBV6-5	TRBJ1-2	.